This entry lists 25 T cell receptor beta chains sequenced from one sample in a study of cytomegalovirus exposure and HLA in healthy donors. Clones were read by immunoSEQ multiplex PCR, and TCRdb kept only the in-frame ones, dropping some. The sample has about 110,000 clones, nearly 97% seen once; the top ten hold 0.65% to 0.7%. The source material was PBMCs. The source of these receptors is a woman aged 18-30 years in good health and CMV-seronegative.

The genes are TRBV11-1 and TRBJ2-4, with 9 nucleotides matching TRBD1. In germline, CDR1 is SGHAT, CDR2 FQDESV (reference sequence). The CDR3 length is 17 residues. Germline trimming cut 1 base from V and 0 bases from J; bases unmatched to any gene: 4. CDR3 bases: TGTGCCAGCAGCTTAGAGCCGGGACAGGGAGCCAAAAACATTCAGTACTTC. Translated, it gives CASSLEPGQGAKNIQYF. Together with reference TRBV11-1 and TRBJ2-4, the CDR3 gives the full variable domain: EAEVAQSPRYKITEKSQAVAFWCDPISGHATLYWYRQILGQGPELLVQFQDESVVDDSQLPKDRFSAERLKGVDSTLKIQPAELGDSAMYLCASSLEPGQGAKNIQYFGAGTRLSVL.

The V gene is TRBV5-4, the J gene TRBJ2-3; D gene ambiguous. Between the trimmed V and J ends, which lost 3 bases and 5 bases, there was a span of 16 bases. Germline CDR1 reads SGHNT; CDR2 reads YYREEE (reference sequence). The CDR3 spans 15 residues. CDR3 region: CASSSSLGLRDTQYF. CDR3 in DNA: TGTGCCAGCAGCTCGTCACTGGGCTTGAGAGATACGCAGTATTTT.

In DNA form, the CDR3 reads TGTGCCAGCAGCGAACAGGGGGCGCGTGGGACTGAAGCTTTCTTT. Translated, it gives CASSEQGARGTEAFF. V and J are TRBV6-1 and TRBJ1-1; 9 positions match TRBD1. Looked up from germline, CDR1 is MNHNS and CDR2 is SASEGT. V lost 6 bases to trimming and J lost 5 bases; unmatched junction nucleotides: 10. The length of the CDR3 is 15 residues.

This rearrangement joins TRBV5-4 to TRBJ1-6, with 7 positions matching TRBD1. The CDR3 is 18 residues long. The germline V gene encodes CDR1 SGHNT and CDR2 YYREEE (reference sequence). V shed 3 bases and J 10 bases; nucleotides not matched to a gene: 19. The CDR3 sequence is CASSWGRIDRDARSPLHF. CDR3 in DNA: TGTGCCAGCAGCTGGGGCCGAATCGACAGGGACGCACGGTCACCCCTCCACTTT.

This clone was seen only once. CDR3 nucleotide sequence: TGCGCCAGCAGCCAAGACGGGTCTGAAGCTTTCTTT. The encoded protein is CASSQDGSEAFF. The J gene is TRBJ1-1, the V gene TRBV4-1; D gene uncertain. V was cut by 0 bases and J by 6 bases, with 5 bases left in between. Germline V gene sequence: CDR1 MGHRA, CDR2 YSYEKL. The CDR3 spans 12 residues.

The chain uses TRBV6-4 and TRBJ2-5, with D possibly TRBD1 on 6 matching bases. Trimming removed 6 bases from V and 0 bases from J, with 11 bases in between. This CDR3 has 14 residues. Germline V gene sequence: CDR1 MRHNA, CDR2 SNTAGT. CDR3 coding DNA: TGTGCCAGCAGCCCCACAGGGAACCAAGAGACCCAGTACTTC. This encodes CASSPTGNQETQYF.

The chain uses TRBV25-1 and TRBJ2-3, with no clear D. The CDR3 extends over 13 amino acids. V dropped 11 bases and J dropped 3 bases, with 15 bases sitting between them. CDR1 is MGHDK and CDR2 is SYGVNS in the germline V gene. The CDR3 sequence: CAPRPGWTDTQYF. The CDR3 coding sequence is TGTGCCCCGCGGCCTGGATGGACAGATACGCAGTATTTT.

The gene calls are TRBV18 and TRBJ1-4; D possibly corresponds to TRBD1 (6 bases). Germline CDR1 is KGHSH and CDR2 is LQKENI. This CDR3 comprises 14 residues. V lost 1 base, J lost 3 bases, and 6 bases lay in between. CDR3 sequence: CASSPQGANEKLFF. DNA for the CDR3: TGTGCCAGCTCACCACAGGGGGCTAATGAAAAACTGTTTTTT.

This chain connects TRBV30 to TRBJ2-3; the match to TRBD2 covers 8 bases. The V gene's germline CDR1 is GTSNPN and CDR2 SVGIG (reference sequence). The CDR3 spans 16 residues. The V segment lost 0 bases and the J segment 0 bases; nucleotides outside the gene matches: 5. This CDR3 reads CAWSVRRGGSTDTQYF. For the CDR3, the DNA is TGTGCCTGGAGTGTAAGACGGGGGGGGAGCACAGATACGCAGTATTTT.

The chain couples TRBV27 to TRBJ2-7; 7 bases fit TRBD2. CDR3 length: 12 amino acids. Per the germline V gene, CDR1 is MNHEY and CDR2 is SMNVEV (reference sequence). Trimming cost V 5 bases and J 3 bases; bases outside gene matches: 1. The chain's CDR3 is CASSGEGYEQYF. CDR3 DNA: TGTGCCAGCAGTGGGGAGGGCTACGAGCAGTACTTC.

J is TRBJ2-7 and V is TRBV27; 9 bases map to TRBD1. The germline V gene encodes CDR1 MNHEY and CDR2 SMNVEV (reference sequence). The CDR3 sequence is 13 residues long. V shed 5 bases, J shed 5 bases, and the junction held 4 bases outside the gene matches. This CDR3 is CASSRDRVNEQYF. The CDR3 nucleotides read TGTGCCAGCAGTCGGGACAGGGTGAACGAGCAGTACTTC.

This sequence joins TRBV7-8 and TRBJ2-5; D is perhaps TRBD1 (5 bases). The CDR3 spans 14 residues. The V end was cut by 2 bases, the J end by 5 bases, with 12 bases between. From germline, CDR1 is SGHVS and CDR2 FQNEAQ. The CDR3, as DNA: TGTGCCAGCAGCTTATTTACAGGTCGGGAGACCCAGTACTTC. Translation: CASSLFTGRETQYF. Supplemented by reference TRBV7-8 and TRBJ2-5, the full variable domain reads GAGVSQSPRYKVAKRGQDVALRCDPISGHVSLFWYQQALGQGPEFLTYFQNEAQLDKSGLPSDRFFAERPEGSVSTLKIQRTQQEDSAVYLCASSLFTGRETQYFGPGTRLLVL.

The chain is built from TRBV28 and TRBJ1-5, with 7 bases that match TRBD1. CDR3 length: 13 amino acids. V gave up 4 bases and J gave up 7 bases; unmatched junction bases: 4. Germline V gene lookup returns CDR1 MDHEN and CDR2 SYDVKM. CDR3 in amino acids: CASSSDRIQPQHF. The CDR3 DNA reads as TGTGCCAGCAGTTCGGACAGGATACAGCCCCAGCATTTT.

The rearrangement links TRBV7-9 to TRBJ2-7; 9 bases are a match to TRBD1. V trimming: 4 bases; J trimming: 4 bases; junction bases outside the gene matches: 8. The germline V gene encodes CDR1 SEHNR and CDR2 FQNEAQ (reference sequence). This CDR3 is 15 amino acids long. As DNA, the CDR3 is TGTGCCAGCAGCTCTCCCGGACAGGGGAGGTACGAGCAGTACTTC. Translating it yields CASSSPGQGRYEQYF. The whole variable domain, remainder taken from reference TRBV7-9 and TRBJ2-7, is DTGVSQNPRHKITKRGQNVTFRCDPISEHNRLYWYRQTLGQGPEFLTYFQNEAQLEKSRLLSDRFSAERPKGSFSTLEIQRTEQGDSAMYLCASSSPGQGRYEQYFGPGTRLTVT.

With respect to this clone: The sample contains more than one DNA sequence encoding this CDR3. This chain uses TRBV19 with TRBJ1-1, with D possibly being TRBD1 (5 bases). V was shortened by 6 bases and J by 1 base, with 9 bases between the two germline ends. CDR3 length: 13 residues. The germline V gene has CDR1 LNHDA and CDR2 SQIVND (reference sequence). The CDR3 DNA is TGTGCCAGTAGGGTGACAGAGAACACTGAAGCTTTCTTT. It is translated as CASRVTENTEAFF.

The count of this clone is one. This sequence joins TRBV9 and TRBJ1-2; D might be TRBD1 (5 bases). Germline lookup yields CDR1 SGDLS and CDR2 YYNGEE. Between the trimmed V and J ends, which lost 5 bases and 7 bases, there was a span of 9 bases. This CDR3 has 11 residues. The CDR3 sequence is CASRGGSGYTF. Here the CDR3 DNA reads TGTGCCAGCAGGGGGGGGTCTGGCTACACCTTC.

This clone came up once. The CDR3 bases are TGCGCCAGCAGCCAAGATCAGAGACAGGGGGAAAGACAGCCCCAGCATTTT. This translates into CASSQDQRQGERQPQHF. The chain recombines TRBV4-1 with TRBJ1-5, with TRBD1 matching 9 bases. Germline values: CDR1 MGHRA, CDR2 YSYEKL. The CDR3 extends over 17 amino acids. J lost 7 bases, V lost 0 bases, and 10 bases had no gene match.

The rearrangement links TRBV4-3 to TRBJ2-2; 14 positions match TRBD2. Germline trimming cut 5 bases from V and 0 bases from J; bases unmatched to any gene: 8. The CDR3 totals 19 residues. Looked up from germline, CDR1 is LGHNA and CDR2 is YSLEER. The CDR3 protein is CASSARLAGGAPNTGELFF. The CDR3 nucleotides read TGCGCCAGCAGCGCCCGACTAGCGGGGGGGGCCCCGAACACCGGGGAGCTGTTTTTT.

The genes are TRBV6-4 and TRBJ1-2; 8 bases match TRBD1. CDR3 size: 15 residues. Germline CDR1 and CDR2: MRHNA and SNTAGT. V was pared by 6 bases and J by 4 bases, with 10 bases of the junction left unmatched. CDR3 coding DNA: TGTGCCAGCAGCGCTTACGTCGGACAGGGCTATGGCTACACCTTC. It encodes CASSAYVGQGYGYTF.

DNA for the CDR3: TGTGCCAGCAATAGTCAGCCCCAGCATTTT. Residues: CASNSQPQHF. J is TRBJ1-5 and V is TRBV28; D is uncertain. Trimming left V 7 bases short and J 6 bases short, with 4 bases between. The germline CDR1 and CDR2 sequences are MDHEN and SYDVKM. CDR3 length: 10 residues.

The chain combines TRBV18 with TRBJ2-5; weak D call: TRBD1 (5 bases). Germline CDR1 is KGHSH and CDR2 is LQKENI. This CDR3 is 15 amino acids long. Trimming took 4 bases from V and 2 from J, leaving 14 bases between them. The CDR3: CASSRSPTAQETQYF. CDR3 sequence (DNA): TGTGCCAGCTCACGTTCCCCGACAGCACAAGAGACCCAGTACTTC.

The CDR3 bases are TGTGCCAGCACCCCGGTTGGGGGGGCCACTAGTTACAATGAGCAGTTCTTC. Protein: CASTPVGGATSYNEQFF. V usage is TRBV5-8 and J usage is TRBJ2-1, with D possibly TRBD2 on 7 matching bases. The CDR3 has 17 amino acids. Germline lookup yields CDR1 SGHTS and CDR2 YDEGEE. The germline V and J ends were trimmed by 6 bases and 4 bases, with 23 bases remaining between them.

Only one count was recorded for this clone. The chain uses TRBV6-1 and TRBJ2-1; 12 positions agree with TRBD1. V lost 0 bases, J lost 7 bases, and 10 bases stayed unmatched. The germline V gene encodes CDR1 MNHNS and CDR2 SASEGT. The CDR3 extends over 18 amino acids. The CDR3 spells CASSEAGDRGRRDNEQFF. In nucleotides, the CDR3 is TGTGCCAGCAGTGAAGCGGGGGACAGGGGGCGTCGAGATAATGAGCAGTTCTTC.

The chain links TRBV29-1 to TRBJ1-6, with D perhaps matching TRBD1 (6 bases). CDR3 size: 14 residues. Germline CDR1 reads SQVTM; CDR2 reads ANQGSEA. The V end lost 3 bases, the J end lost 10 bases, and 16 bases lay between the germline ends. CDR3 DNA sequence: TGCAGCGTTGACGGGGGGCTCAGTGGCTCACCCCTCCACTTT. Encoded protein: CSVDGGLSGSPLHF. Looking up the rest from reference TRBV29-1 and TRBJ1-6 gives the full variable domain: SAVISQKPSRDICQRGTSLTIQCQVDSQVTMMFWYRQQPGQSLTLIATANQGSEATYESGFVIDKFPISRPNLTFSTLTVSNMSPEDSSIYLCSVDGGLSGSPLHFGNGTRLTVT.

The rearrangement uses TRBV4-2 and TRBJ1-3, with no clear D. The CDR3 totals 17 residues. With 2 bases removed from V and 3 bases from J, the gap between germline ends came to 17 bases. The germline CDR1 and CDR2 sequences are LGHNA and YNFKEQ. The chain's CDR3 is CASSQSDWGVSGNTIYF. The CDR3 DNA follows: TGTGCCAGCAGCCAATCAGACTGGGGAGTAAGTGGAAACACCATATATTTT.